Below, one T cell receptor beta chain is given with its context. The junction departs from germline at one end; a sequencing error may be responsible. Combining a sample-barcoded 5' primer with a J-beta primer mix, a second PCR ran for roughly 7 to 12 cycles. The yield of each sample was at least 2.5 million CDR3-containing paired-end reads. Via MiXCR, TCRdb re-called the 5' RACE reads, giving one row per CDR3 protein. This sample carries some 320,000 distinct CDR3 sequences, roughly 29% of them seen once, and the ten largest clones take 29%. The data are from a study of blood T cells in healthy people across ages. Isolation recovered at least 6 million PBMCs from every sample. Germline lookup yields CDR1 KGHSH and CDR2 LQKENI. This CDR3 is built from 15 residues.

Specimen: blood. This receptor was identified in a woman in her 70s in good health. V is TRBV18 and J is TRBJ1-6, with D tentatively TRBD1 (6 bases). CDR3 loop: CASSPDRSLNSPPHF. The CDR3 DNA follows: TGTGCCAGCTCCCCAGACAGGAGTCTTAATTCACCCCCCCACTTT.